This T cell receptor (beta chain) was sequenced in a study of identifying expanded T cells in peripheral blood. Germline V gene lookup returns CDR1 LGHNA and CDR2 YSLEER. The CDR3 is made up of 18 amino acids. Between the trimmed V and J ends, which lost 0 bases and 4 bases, there was a span of 18 bases. Some clones are missing from TCRdb's copy, which holds only in-frame ones; the method was immunoSEQ multiplex PCR. This sample has 60,000 to 80,000 clones, with 75% to 90% found just once. Source material: blood. The TCR comes from a person aged 18-70 years in good health. The chain recombines TRBV4-3 with TRBJ1-4; D not certain. CDR3 nucleotide sequence: TGCGCCAGCAGCCAAGATCCATACCGGGCTGGGCTTAATGAAAAACTGTTTTTT. The encoded protein is CASSQDPYRAGLNEKLFF.